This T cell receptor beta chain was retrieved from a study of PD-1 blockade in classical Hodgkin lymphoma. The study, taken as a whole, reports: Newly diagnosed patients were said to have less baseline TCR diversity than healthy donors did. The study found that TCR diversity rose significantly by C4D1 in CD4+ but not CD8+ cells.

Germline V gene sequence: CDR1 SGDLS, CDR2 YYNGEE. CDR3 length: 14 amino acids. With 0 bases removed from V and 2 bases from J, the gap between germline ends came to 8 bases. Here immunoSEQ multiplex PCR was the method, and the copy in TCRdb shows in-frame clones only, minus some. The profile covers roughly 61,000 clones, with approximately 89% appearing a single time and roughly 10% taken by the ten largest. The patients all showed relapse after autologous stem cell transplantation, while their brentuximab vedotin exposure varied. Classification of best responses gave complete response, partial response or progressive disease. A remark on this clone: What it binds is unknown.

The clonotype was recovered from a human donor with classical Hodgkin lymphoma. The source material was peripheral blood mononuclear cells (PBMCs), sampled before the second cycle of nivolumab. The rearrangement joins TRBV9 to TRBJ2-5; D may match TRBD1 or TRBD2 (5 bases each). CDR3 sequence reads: CASSVGGRQETQYF. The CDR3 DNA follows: TGTGCCAGCAGCGTAGGGGGACGACAAGAGACCCAGTACTTC.